This T cell receptor beta chain was identified in a study of graft-versus-host responses after intestinal transplantation. Background on the study: Isolated intestinal, liver-intestinal, or multivisceral transplants were what recipients had.

As to this clone: What it binds is unknown.

The germline V and J ends were trimmed by 3 bases and 0 bases, with 9 bases remaining between them. Germline V lookup: CDR1 LNHDA, CDR2 SQIVND (reference sequence). CDR3 length: 15 residues. Points from the study as a whole: Allografts carried high graft-versus-host to host-versus-graft clonal ratios in patients having graft-donor T cell macrochimerism. Early HvG declines after transplant were associated with peak circulating GvH clone levels. GvH clones were found in recipient marrow; some appeared first in ileum or blood.

TCRdb keeps only in-frame clones here, not all; method: immunoSEQ multiplex PCR. Of some 96,000 clones in the sample, about 90% are singletons; the top ten hold about 0.95%. The receptor was derived from a human donor who was the organ donor for an intestinal transplant. The genes are TRBV19 and TRBJ2-1; the D is unclear. The sample consisted of unstimulated CD4+ T cells sorted from spleen or lymph node cells, taken before transplant. This chain's CDR3 is CASSIPKGSYNEQFF. CDR3 nucleotides: TGTGCCAGTAGTATCCCCAAGGGCTCCTACAATGAGCAGTTCTTC.